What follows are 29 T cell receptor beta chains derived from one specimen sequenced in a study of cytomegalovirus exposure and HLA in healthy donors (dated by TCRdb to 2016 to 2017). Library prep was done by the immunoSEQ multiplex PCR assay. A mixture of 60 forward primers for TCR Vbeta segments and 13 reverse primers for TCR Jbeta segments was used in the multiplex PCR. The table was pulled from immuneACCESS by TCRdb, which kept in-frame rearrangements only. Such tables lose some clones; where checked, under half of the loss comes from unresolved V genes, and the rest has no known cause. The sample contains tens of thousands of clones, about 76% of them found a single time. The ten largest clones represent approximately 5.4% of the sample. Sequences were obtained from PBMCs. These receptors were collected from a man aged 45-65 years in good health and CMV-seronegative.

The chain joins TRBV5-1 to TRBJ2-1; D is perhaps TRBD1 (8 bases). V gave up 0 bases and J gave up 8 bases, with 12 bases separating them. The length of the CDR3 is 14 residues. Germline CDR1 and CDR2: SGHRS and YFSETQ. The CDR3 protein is CASSLGQGRDEQFF. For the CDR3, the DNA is TGCGCCAGCAGCTTGGGACAGGGGAGGGATGAGCAGTTCTTC.

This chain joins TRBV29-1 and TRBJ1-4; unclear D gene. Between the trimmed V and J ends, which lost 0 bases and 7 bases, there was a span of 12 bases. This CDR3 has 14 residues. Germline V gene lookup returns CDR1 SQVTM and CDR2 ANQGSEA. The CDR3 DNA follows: TGCAGCGTTGAAGAATGGGGAGGGTCTGAAAAACTGTTTTTT. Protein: CSVEEWGGSEKLFF.

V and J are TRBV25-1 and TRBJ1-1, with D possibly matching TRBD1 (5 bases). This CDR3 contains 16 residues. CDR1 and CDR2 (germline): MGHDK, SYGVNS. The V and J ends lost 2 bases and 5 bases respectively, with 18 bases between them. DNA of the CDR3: TGTGCCAGCAGTGAAAACCGGGCGGGGGGGAGAACTGAAGCTTTCTTT. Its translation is CASSENRAGGRTEAFF.

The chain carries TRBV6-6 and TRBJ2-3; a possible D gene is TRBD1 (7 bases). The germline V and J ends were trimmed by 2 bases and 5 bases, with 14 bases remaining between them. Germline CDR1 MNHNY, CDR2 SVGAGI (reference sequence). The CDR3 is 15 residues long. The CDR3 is CASSYGRGDQDTQYF. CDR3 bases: TGTGCCAGCAGTTACGGCAGGGGGGACCAAGATACGCAGTATTTT.

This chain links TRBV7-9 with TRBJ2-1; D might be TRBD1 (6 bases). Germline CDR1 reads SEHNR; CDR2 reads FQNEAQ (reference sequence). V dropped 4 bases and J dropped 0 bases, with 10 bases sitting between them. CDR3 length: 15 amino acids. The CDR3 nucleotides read TGTGCCAGCAGCTCCAACAGGGTCTCCTACAATGAGCAGTTCTTC. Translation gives CASSSNRVSYNEQFF. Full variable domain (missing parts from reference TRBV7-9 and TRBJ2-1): DTGVSQNPRHKITKRGQNVTFRCDPISEHNRLYWYRQTLGQGPEFLTYFQNEAQLEKSRLLSDRFSAERPKGSFSTLEIQRTEQGDSAMYLCASSSNRVSYNEQFFGPGTRLTVL.

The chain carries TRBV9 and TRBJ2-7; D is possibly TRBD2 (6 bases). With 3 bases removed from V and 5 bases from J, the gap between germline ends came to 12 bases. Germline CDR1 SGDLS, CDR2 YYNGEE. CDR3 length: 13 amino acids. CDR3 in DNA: TGTGCCAGCAGCGCGGGGGTGACTAACGAGCAGTACTTC. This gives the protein CASSAGVTNEQYF. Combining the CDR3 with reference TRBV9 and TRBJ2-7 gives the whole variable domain DSGVTQTPKHLITATGQRVTLRCSPRSGDLSVYWYQQSLDQGLQFLIQYYNGEERAKGNILERFSAQQFPDLHSELNLSSLELGDSALYFCASSAGVTNEQYFGPGTRLTVT.

The CDR3: CASSQTVYNQPQHF. The CDR3 DNA reads as TGTGCCAGCAGCCAAACAGTATACAATCAGCCCCAGCATTTT. The rearrangement joins TRBV6-1 to TRBJ1-5; the D is unclear. Germline CDR1 reads MNHNS; CDR2 reads SASEGT. Trimming left V 6 bases short and J 3 bases short, with 12 bases between. The CDR3 covers 14 residues.

DNA of the CDR3: TGTGCCAGCCATTCGGATGAAAAACTGTTTTTT. This codes for CASHSDEKLFF. J is TRBJ1-4 and V is TRBV2; D remains ambiguous. V shed 8 bases and J shed 6 bases, with 7 bases lying between them. This CDR3 is built from 11 residues. Germline CDR1 reads SNHLY; CDR2 reads FYNNEI.

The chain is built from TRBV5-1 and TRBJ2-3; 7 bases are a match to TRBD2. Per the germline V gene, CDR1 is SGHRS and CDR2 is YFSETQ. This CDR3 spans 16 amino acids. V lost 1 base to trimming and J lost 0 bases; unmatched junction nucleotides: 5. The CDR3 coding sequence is TGCGCCAGCAGCTTGAACGCGGGGGACAGCACAGATACGCAGTATTTT. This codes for CASSLNAGDSTDTQYF.

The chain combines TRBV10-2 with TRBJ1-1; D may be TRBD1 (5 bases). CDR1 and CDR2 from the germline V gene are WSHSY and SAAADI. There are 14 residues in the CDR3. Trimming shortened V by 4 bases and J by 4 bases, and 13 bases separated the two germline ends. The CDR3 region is CASSGGAGVTEAFF. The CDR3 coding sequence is TGCGCCAGCAGTGGAGGGGCGGGGGTCACTGAAGCTTTCTTT.

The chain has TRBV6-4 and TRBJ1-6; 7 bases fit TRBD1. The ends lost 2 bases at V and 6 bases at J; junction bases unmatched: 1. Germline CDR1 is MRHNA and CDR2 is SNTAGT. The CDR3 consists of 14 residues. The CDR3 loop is CASSDRDSNSPLHF. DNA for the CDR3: TGTGCCAGCAGTGACCGGGACAGTAATTCACCCCTCCACTTT.

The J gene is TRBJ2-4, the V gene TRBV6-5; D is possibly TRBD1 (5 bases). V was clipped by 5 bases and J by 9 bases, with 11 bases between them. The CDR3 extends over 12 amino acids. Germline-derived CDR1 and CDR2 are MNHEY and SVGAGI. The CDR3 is CASSHYQGIQYF. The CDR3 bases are TGTGCCAGCAGTCACTATCAGGGCATTCAGTACTTC.

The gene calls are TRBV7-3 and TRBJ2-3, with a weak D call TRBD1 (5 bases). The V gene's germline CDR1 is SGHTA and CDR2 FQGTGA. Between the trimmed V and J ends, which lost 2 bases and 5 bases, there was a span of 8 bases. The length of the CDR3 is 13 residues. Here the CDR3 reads CASSLAGIDTQYF. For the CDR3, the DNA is TGTGCCAGCAGCTTAGCAGGGATAGATACGCAGTATTTT.

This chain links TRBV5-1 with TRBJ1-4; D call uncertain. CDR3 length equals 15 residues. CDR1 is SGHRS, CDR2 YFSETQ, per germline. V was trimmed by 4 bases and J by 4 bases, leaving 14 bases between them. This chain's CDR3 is CASSRGGTFNEKLFF. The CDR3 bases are TGCGCCAGCAGCCGCGGAGGAACCTTTAATGAAAAACTGTTTTTT.

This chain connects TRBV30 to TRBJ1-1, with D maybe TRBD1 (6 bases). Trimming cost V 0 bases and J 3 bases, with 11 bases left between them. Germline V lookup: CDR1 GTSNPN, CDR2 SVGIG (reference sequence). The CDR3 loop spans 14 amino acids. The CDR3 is CAWSVRRGDTEAFF. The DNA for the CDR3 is TGTGCCTGGAGTGTACGCAGGGGAGACACTGAAGCTTTCTTT.

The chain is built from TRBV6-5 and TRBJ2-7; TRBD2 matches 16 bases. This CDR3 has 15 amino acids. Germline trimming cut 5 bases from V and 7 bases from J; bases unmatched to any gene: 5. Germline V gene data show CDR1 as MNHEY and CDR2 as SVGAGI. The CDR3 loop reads CASSGTSGGAEEQYF. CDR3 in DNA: TGTGCCAGCAGTGGGACTAGCGGGGGGGCAGAAGAGCAGTACTTC.

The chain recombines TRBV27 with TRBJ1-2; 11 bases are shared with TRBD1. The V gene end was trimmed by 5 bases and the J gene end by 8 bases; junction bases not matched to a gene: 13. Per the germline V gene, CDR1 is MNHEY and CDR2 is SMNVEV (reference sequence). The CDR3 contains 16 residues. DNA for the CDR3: TGTGCCAGCAGTCTCTCCCGGACAGGGGGCGCGAAAGGCTACACCTTC. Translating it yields CASSLSRTGGAKGYTF.

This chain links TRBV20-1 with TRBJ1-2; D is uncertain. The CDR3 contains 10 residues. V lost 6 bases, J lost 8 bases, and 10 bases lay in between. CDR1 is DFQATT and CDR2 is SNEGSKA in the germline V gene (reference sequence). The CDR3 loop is CSASTGGYTF. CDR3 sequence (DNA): TGCAGTGCCTCCACGGGAGGCTACACCTTC.

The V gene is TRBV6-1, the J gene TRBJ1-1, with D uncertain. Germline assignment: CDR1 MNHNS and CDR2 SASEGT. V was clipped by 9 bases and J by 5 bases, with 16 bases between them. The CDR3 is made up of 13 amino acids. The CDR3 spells CASAATQTTEAFF. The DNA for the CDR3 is TGTGCCAGTGCCGCAACACAGACGACTGAAGCTTTCTTT.

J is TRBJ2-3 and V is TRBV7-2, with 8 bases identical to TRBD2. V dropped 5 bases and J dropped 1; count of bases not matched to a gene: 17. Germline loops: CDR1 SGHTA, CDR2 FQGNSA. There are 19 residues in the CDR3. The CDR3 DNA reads TGTGCCAGCAGCCTACGGGGAGGCGGGGGGCCGCACGGCACAGATACGCAGTATTTT. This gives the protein CASSLRGGGGPHGTDTQYF.

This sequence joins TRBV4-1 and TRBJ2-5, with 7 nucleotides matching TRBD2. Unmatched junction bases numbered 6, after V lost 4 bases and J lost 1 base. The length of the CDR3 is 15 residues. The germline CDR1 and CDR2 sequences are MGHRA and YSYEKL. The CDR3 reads CASSLGVAGQETQYF. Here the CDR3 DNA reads TGCGCCAGCAGCCTTGGAGTAGCGGGCCAAGAGACCCAGTACTTC.

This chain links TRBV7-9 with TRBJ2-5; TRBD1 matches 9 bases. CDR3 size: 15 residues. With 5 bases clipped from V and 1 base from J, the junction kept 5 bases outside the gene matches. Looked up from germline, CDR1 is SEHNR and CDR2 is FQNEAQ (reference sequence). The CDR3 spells CASSPNRGPQETQYF. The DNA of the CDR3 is TGTGCCAGCAGCCCAAACAGGGGGCCCCAAGAGACCCAGTACTTC.

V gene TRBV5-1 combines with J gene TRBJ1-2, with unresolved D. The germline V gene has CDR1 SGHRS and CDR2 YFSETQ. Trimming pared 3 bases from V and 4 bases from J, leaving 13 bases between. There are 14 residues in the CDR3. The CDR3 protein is CASSSSGGIYGYTF. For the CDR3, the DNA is TGCGCCAGCAGCTCGAGCGGCGGAATCTATGGCTACACCTTC.

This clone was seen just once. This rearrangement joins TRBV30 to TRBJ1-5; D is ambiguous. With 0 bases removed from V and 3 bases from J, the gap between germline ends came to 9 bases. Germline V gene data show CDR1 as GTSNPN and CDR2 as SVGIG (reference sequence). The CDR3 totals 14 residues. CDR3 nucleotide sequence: TGTGCCTGGAGTGTATTGGCATTCAATCAGCCCCAGCATTTT. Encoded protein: CAWSVLAFNQPQHF.

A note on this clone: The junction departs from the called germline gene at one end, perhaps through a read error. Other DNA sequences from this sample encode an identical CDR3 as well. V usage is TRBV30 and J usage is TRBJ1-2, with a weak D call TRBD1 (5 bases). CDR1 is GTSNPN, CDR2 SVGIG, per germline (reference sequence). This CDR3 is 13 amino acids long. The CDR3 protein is CASRQGRSYGYTF. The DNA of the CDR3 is TGCGCCTCTAGGCAGGGCAGGTCCTATGGCTACACCTTC.

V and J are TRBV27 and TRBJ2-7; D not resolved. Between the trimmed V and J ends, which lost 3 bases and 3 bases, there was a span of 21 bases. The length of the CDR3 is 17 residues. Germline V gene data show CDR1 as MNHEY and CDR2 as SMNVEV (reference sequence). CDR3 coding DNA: TGTGCCAGCAGTTTCTTCCCCGTGCGGCAAAAAGGCTACGAGCAGTACTTC. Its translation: CASSFFPVRQKGYEQYF.

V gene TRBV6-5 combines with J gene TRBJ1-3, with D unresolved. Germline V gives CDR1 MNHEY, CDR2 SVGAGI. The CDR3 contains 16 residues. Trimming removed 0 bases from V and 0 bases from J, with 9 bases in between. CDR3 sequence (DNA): TGTGCCAGCAGTTACTCCACAGCCTCCTCTGGAAACACCATATATTTT. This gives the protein CASSYSTASSGNTIYF.

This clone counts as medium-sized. CDR3 DNA: TGTGCCAGCAGTAATCAGGGGAACACTGAAGCTTTCTTT. Amino acids: CASSNQGNTEAFF. The rearrangement uses TRBV7-6 and TRBJ1-1, with D possibly being TRBD1 (5 bases). Germline V gene data show CDR1 as SGHVS and CDR2 as FNYEAQ. The CDR3 has 13 residues. V lost 6 bases and J lost 1, with 9 bases in between.

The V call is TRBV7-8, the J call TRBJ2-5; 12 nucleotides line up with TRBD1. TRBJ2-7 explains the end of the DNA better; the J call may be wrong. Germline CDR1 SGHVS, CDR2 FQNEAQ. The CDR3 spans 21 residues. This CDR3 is CASSPRSRGQGALGALYEQYF. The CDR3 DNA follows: TGTGCCAGCAGCCCCAGGAGTAGGGGACAGGGGGCCCTAGGTGCCCTCTACGAGCAGTACTTC.